What follows describes a single T cell receptor beta chain. Its antigen remains unknown. Sequencing used immunoSEQ multiplex PCR; TCRdb keeps in-frame clones, though not all of them. The sample shows 20,000 to 25,000 clones, around nine tenths of them seen only once. The CDR3 has 12 amino acids. Looked up from germline, CDR1 is MNHEY and CDR2 is SMNVEV (reference sequence). The junction had 5 bases not matched to a gene; V was cut back by 6 bases and J by 8 bases. The data belong to a study of lymphopenia after photon versus proton radiotherapy. The study's findings and limits: A bigger post-nadir fall in TCR diversity correlated inversely with survival time in deceased patients. Relative stability marked proton patients; photon patients lost diversity and naive cells.

This clonotype was sampled from a woman in her sixties or seventies with pancreatic cancer. Some clones in this sample may be carry-over from other donors' samples. The input for sequencing was peripheral blood, taken from a patient treated with proton-based radiotherapy. V gene TRBV27 combines with J gene TRBJ1-1; TRBD1 matches at 8 bases. The CDR3 nucleotides are TGTGCCAGCAGGCGCACAGGGGGAGAAGCTTTCTTT. Amino acids: CASRRTGGEAFF.